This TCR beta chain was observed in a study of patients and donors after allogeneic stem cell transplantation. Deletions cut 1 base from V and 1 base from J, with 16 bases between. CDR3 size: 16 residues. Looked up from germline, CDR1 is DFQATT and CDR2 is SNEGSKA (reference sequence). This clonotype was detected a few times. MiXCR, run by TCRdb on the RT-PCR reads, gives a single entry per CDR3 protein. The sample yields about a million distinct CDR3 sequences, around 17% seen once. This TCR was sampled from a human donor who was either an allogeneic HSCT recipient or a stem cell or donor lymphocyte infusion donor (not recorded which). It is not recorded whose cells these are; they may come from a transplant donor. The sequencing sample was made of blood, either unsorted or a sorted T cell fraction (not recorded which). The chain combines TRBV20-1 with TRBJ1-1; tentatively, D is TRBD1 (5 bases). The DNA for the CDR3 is TGCAGTGCTAGAGTTGGCAGGGCGGGCCAGAACACTGAAGCTTTCTTT. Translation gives CSARVGRAGQNTEAFF.